One sample yielded the 13 T cell receptor beta chains listed below, sequenced in a study of cytomegalovirus exposure and HLA in healthy donors. Both 60 Vbeta primers and 13 Jbeta primers went into the PCR. TCRdb keeps only in-frame clones here, not all; method: immunoSEQ multiplex PCR. Among around 120,000 clones listed, less than 85% were seen once. The material sequenced was PBMCs. The receptor set was obtained from a male donor in good health and CMV-seronegative.

The chain couples TRBV10-1 to TRBJ2-3; TRBD2 matches at 7 bases. Looked up from germline, CDR1 is WNHNN and CDR2 is SYGVQD (reference sequence). V lost 7 bases, J lost 9 bases, and 10 bases stayed unmatched. This CDR3 contains 13 residues. For the CDR3, the DNA is TGCGCCAGCACCGGGGGGTCGTCGAAGACGCAGTATTTT. This sequence encodes CASTGGSSKTQYF.

V gene TRBV28 combines with J gene TRBJ1-5; D remains ambiguous. CDR1 and CDR2 (germline): MDHEN, SYDVKM. Trimming took 5 bases from V and 4 from J, leaving 12 bases between them. The CDR3 sequence is 14 residues long. The CDR3 coding sequence is TGTGCCAGCAGTCAGCGGGTCTCAAATCAGCCCCAGCATTTT. Its translation is CASSQRVSNQPQHF.

The rearrangement uses TRBV11-2 and TRBJ2-3; D might be TRBD2 (6 bases). Trimming cost V 5 bases and J 6 bases, with 18 bases left between them. The V gene's germline CDR1 is SGHAT and CDR2 FQNNGV. The CDR3 contains 15 residues. Here the CDR3 reads CASSLRGSRPDTQYF. In DNA form, the CDR3 reads TGTGCCAGCAGCCTTCGGGGGTCCCGCCCCGATACGCAGTATTTT.

The chain uses TRBV11-2 and TRBJ1-1; perhaps TRBD1 as D (6 bases). The V end was cut by 5 bases, the J end by 0 bases, with 13 bases between. This CDR3 has 15 residues. Per the germline V gene, CDR1 is SGHAT and CDR2 is FQNNGV. CDR3 DNA sequence: TGTGCCAGCAGCGGCTACAGGGCCATGAACACTGAAGCTTTCTTT. This gives the protein CASSGYRAMNTEAFF.

This clone turned up a few times. This chain connects TRBV10-3 to TRBJ1-5; maybe TRBD1 (5 bases). This CDR3 has 16 amino acids. With 3 bases removed from V and 0 bases from J, the gap between germline ends came to 12 bases. CDR1 and CDR2 (germline): ENHRY, SYGVKD. DNA for the CDR3: TGTGCCATCAGTGATAGGGGAGGATATAGCAATCAGCCCCAGCATTTT. Protein: CAISDRGGYSNQPQHF.

In regard to this clone: One junction end does not reproduce the germline sequence, and a read error may be involved. As DNA, the CDR3 is TGTGCCAGCAGCTTGAAGGGGGCGGCCAAAAACAGTCAGTACTTC. Protein product: CASSLKGAAKNSQYF. The chain has TRBV5-8 and TRBJ2-4, with 7 bases that match TRBD1. The CDR3 sequence is 15 residues long. Germline lookup yields CDR1 SGHTS and CDR2 YDEGEE.

The chain joins TRBV21-1 to TRBJ2-7; the table's D call, TRBD2, has no DNA check behind it. TRBV21-1 is marked as a pseudogene. The CDR3 runs to 17 residues. Here the CDR3 DNA reads TGTGCCAGCAGCGAAGGAGGGTCTAGCGGATACCTTAGGGAGCAGTACTTC. As protein: CASSEGGSSGYLREQYF.

The chain recombines TRBV29-1 with TRBJ2-1; TRBD1 matches 10 bases. The CDR3 has 12 amino acids. Per the germline V gene, CDR1 is SQVTM and CDR2 is ANQGSEA. Unmatched junction bases numbered 5, after V lost 6 bases and J lost 9 bases. The CDR3 is CSVGGQGFEQFF. The CDR3 DNA is TGCAGCGTGGGGGGACAGGGGTTTGAGCAGTTCTTC.

This rearrangement joins TRBV13 to TRBJ2-7; D possibly corresponds to TRBD2 (7 bases). Germline-derived CDR1 and CDR2 are PRHDT and FYEKMQ (reference sequence). This CDR3 is 16 amino acids long. V dropped 4 bases and J dropped 2 bases, with 18 bases sitting between them. For the CDR3, the DNA is TGTGCCAGCAGCTCCCGGGGGGCGGGGGCCCCCTACGAGCAGTACTTC. Its translation: CASSSRGAGAPYEQYF.

The CDR3 DNA reads as TGCGCCAGCAGCCTTATGAGCGGGAGTTCCTACAATGAGCAGTTCTTC. Translating it yields CASSLMSGSSYNEQFF. This chain connects TRBV4-1 to TRBJ2-1; 8 bases are shared with TRBD2. The V and J ends lost 4 bases and 1 base, in that order; junction bases with no gene match: 6. The CDR3 contains 16 residues. Germline V gene sequence: CDR1 MGHRA, CDR2 YSYEKL.

There are a few counts of this clone. The rearrangement links TRBV7-9 to TRBJ1-2, with a weak D call TRBD1 (6 bases). Germline CDR1 and CDR2: SEHNR and FQNEAQ (reference sequence). The ends were cut back, 5 bases at V and 4 bases at J, with 20 bases in the middle. The CDR3 is made up of 16 amino acids. The CDR3 here is CASSPAGQGPSYGYTF. As DNA, the CDR3 is TGTGCCAGCAGCCCAGCGGGGCAGGGGCCTTCCTATGGCTACACCTTC.

This chain links TRBV2 with TRBJ2-1; D remains ambiguous. Germline lookup yields CDR1 SNHLY and CDR2 FYNNEI. V was clipped by 3 bases and J by 4 bases, with 7 bases between them. The CDR3 runs to 13 residues. In DNA, the CDR3 is TGTGCCAGCAGTGAGAGGCGGTACAATGAGCAGTTCTTC. As protein: CASSERRYNEQFF.

The chain's CDR3 is CASSLGRSLYEQYF. CDR3 in DNA: TGTGCCAGCAGCTTGGGTCGATCACTCTACGAGCAGTACTTC. The V gene is TRBV5-6, the J gene TRBJ2-5; D ambiguous. The DNA end favors TRBJ2-7, so the J call may be wrong. There are 14 residues in the CDR3. Germline CDR1 reads SGHDT; CDR2 reads YYEEEE.